This TCR beta chain comes out of a study of T cell changes during pregnancy in multiple sclerosis. V shed 3 bases, J shed 3 bases, and the junction held 5 bases outside the gene matches. The CDR3 covers 15 residues. The V gene's germline CDR1 is MNHEY and CDR2 SMNVEV (reference sequence). Assay used: immunoSEQ multiplex PCR; TCRdb lists only in-frame clones, some missing. The repertoire consists of 25,000 to 40,000 clones, with roughly nine tenths occurring once and the leading ten covering around 10%. The J gene is TRBJ2-7, the V gene TRBV27; 10 nucleotides match TRBD1. The source of this sequence is a female donor with multiple sclerosis, enrolled in a pregnancy study. The input for sequencing was CD8+ T cells from peripheral blood mononuclear cells, taken in the third trimester of pregnancy. The CDR3 DNA sequence: TGTGCCAGCAGTTTGAGGACAGGGGGGTACTACGAGCAGTACTTC. Protein sequence: CASSLRTGGYYEQYF.